These 15 T cell receptor beta chains originate from one sample sequenced in a study of tumor-infiltrating lymphocytes in primary liver carcinoma. Synthesis of TCR beta cDNA was carried out from about 540 ng total RNA with a constant-region primer. Generation of the TCR beta libraries relied on three nested multiplex PCR rounds using slightly modified ARM-PCR. Both of the initial two PCR rounds ran for approximately 11 cycles and employed TRBV1-TRBV30 forward primers alongside a C-beta reverse primer. A single record per CDR3 protein comes from TCRdb applying MiXCR to the multiplex PCR reads. This repertoire shows 95,000 to 150,000 distinct CDR3 sequences, less than 80% found once; its top ten account for around 9%. Extraction of RNA together with DNA used about 17-30 mg of unsorted bulk tissue. Sequencing used liver tumor tissue from sampling region 1. The sample's subset: tumor region T1, superior pole. Every receptor here comes from a woman aged 60 to 75 with primary liver carcinoma and hepatitis B virus infection.

To note about this clonotype: This may stem from a read error, because a much larger clone lies one nucleotide away. V gene TRBV29-1 combines with J gene TRBJ1-1; D is possibly TRBD1 (6 bases). From germline, CDR1 is SQVTM and CDR2 ANQGSEA. The CDR3 runs to 13 residues. The CDR3 here is CSAGVGGRTEVFF. The CDR3 DNA sequence: TGCAGCGCTGGGGTGGGGGGCCGGACTGAAGTTTTCTTT.

Regarding this clonotype: Germline and junction disagree at one end, which may indicate a read error. V usage is TRBV11-3 and J usage is TRBJ2-1, with 12 bases that match TRBD1. The germline V gene encodes CDR1 SGHNT and CDR2 YENEEA. This CDR3 has 15 amino acids. This CDR3 is CVSSLGTGGNYKQFF. In nucleotides, the CDR3 is TGTGTCAGCAGCCTCGGGACAGGGGGCAACTACAAGCAGTTCTTC.

With respect to this clonotype: It may be a read error: a sequence one base away is much more abundant. The chain combines TRBV6-1 with TRBJ1-5; D remains ambiguous. The CDR3 spans 16 residues. Germline V gene data show CDR1 as MNHNS and CDR2 as SASEGT. The CDR3 loop is CASGEAVLLSNQPQHF. CDR3 sequence (DNA): TGTGCCAGCGGTGAAGCGGTACTCCTTAGCAATCAGCCCCAGCATTTT.

V and J are TRBV12-3 or TRBV12-4 and TRBJ1-1; D may be TRBD1 (5 bases). The CDR3 has 12 residues. V was pared by 6 bases and J by 11 bases, with 16 bases between. The DNA of the CDR3 is TGTGCCAGCAGCCGGGGCCCCATGGGGGCTTTCTTT. Residues: CASSRGPMGAFF.

On this clonotype itself: Relative to the germline gene, one junction end is altered; a read error may explain this. The J gene is TRBJ2-1, the V gene TRBV14, with 9 bases matching TRBD2. The CDR3 totals 16 residues. CDR1 is SGHDN, CDR2 FVKESK, per germline. Here the CDR3 DNA reads TGTGCCAGCAGCCAAGATCTTGGCGGGAGGGCCTTTGAACAGTGCTTC. As protein: CASSQDLGGRAFEQCF.

The rearrangement uses TRBV6-2 or TRBV6-3 and TRBJ2-1, with D unresolved. Deletions cut 0 bases from V and 3 bases from J, with 9 bases between. The CDR3 is made up of 15 amino acids. Germline V gives CDR1 MNHEY, CDR2 SVGEGT. CDR3 residues: CASSYSSRGYNEQFF. For the CDR3, the DNA is TGTGCCAGCAGTTACTCTAGCCGAGGCTACAATGAGCAGTTCTTC.

For this clonotype: A clone one base away is much larger, so this may be a read error. The chain is built from TRBV6-1 and TRBJ2-7; unclear D gene. Germline values: CDR1 MNHNS, CDR2 SASEGT. The CDR3 is 12 residues long. The V end was cut by 8 bases, the J end by 6 bases, with 14 bases between. CDR3 in amino acids: CASAPLLLEQYF. In DNA form, the CDR3 reads TGTGCCAGCGCCCCACTCCTGCTCGAGCAGTACTTC.

The chain employs TRBV30 and TRBJ2-2, with D uncertain. CDR3 length: 13 residues. Trimming cost V 0 bases and J 3 bases, with 5 bases left between them. Germline lookup yields CDR1 GTSNPN and CDR2 SVGIG (reference sequence). The chain's CDR3 is CAWSVSDTGELFF. The CDR3 DNA follows: TGTGCCTGGAGTGTGTCCGACACCGGGGAGCTGTTTTTT.

This clonotype has only one observation. The chain uses TRBV28 and TRBJ2-2; tentatively, D is TRBD2 (5 bases). Trimming took 1 base from V and 8 from J, leaving 17 bases between them. This CDR3 is 16 amino acids long. The germline V gene has CDR1 MDHEN and CDR2 SYDVKM. The CDR3 DNA reads as TGTGCCAGCAGTTTATCTAGCTTTGAGAGTGTGGGGGAGCTGTTTTTT. It specifies CASSLSSFESVGELFF.

This clonotype was picked up one time. One junction end does not reproduce the germline sequence, and a read error may be involved. The chain couples TRBV19 to TRBJ2-2; D unresolved. This CDR3 has 17 amino acids. Germline CDR1 reads LNHDA; CDR2 reads SQIVND (reference sequence). The CDR3 bases are TGTGCCAGTAGTATACCCTCACGGGTGGGATACACCTGGGAGCTGTTTTTT. Translating it yields CASSIPSRVGYTWELFF.

Comment on this clonotype: This may arise from a read error, as a much more abundant clone is one base away. The rearrangement uses TRBV4-1 and TRBJ2-7; D is unresolved. The length of the CDR3 is 13 residues. Germline CDR1 reads MGHRA; CDR2 reads YSYEKL. The CDR3 spells CASSHNPLYKQYF. The CDR3 bases are TGCGCCAGCAGCCACAACCCCCTCTACAAGCAGTACTTC.

As to this clonotype: This may be a read error: a much more frequent sequence differs by one nucleotide. The chain has TRBV10-2 and TRBJ1-5; 7 nucleotides align to TRBD1. J lost 6 bases, V lost 8 bases, and 10 bases had no gene match. Germline CDR1 is WSHSY and CDR2 is SAAADI. There are 14 residues in the CDR3. In nucleotides, the CDR3 is TGCGCCAGCTGGCGCGGGACAGACATTCAGCCCCAGCATTTT. This translates into CASWRGTDIQPQHF.

This clonotype has only one observation. The J gene is TRBJ2-3, the V gene TRBV10-3; 9 bases match TRBD2. With 10 bases clipped from V and 3 bases from J, the junction kept 8 bases outside the gene matches. The CDR3 loop spans 14 amino acids. Per the germline V gene, CDR1 is ENHRY and CDR2 is SYGVKD. CDR3 sequence reads: CATGAAGGTDTQYF. Written as DNA, the CDR3 is TGTGCCACCGGCGCAGCGGGAGGTACAGATACGCAGTATTTT.

This clonotype was recorded only once. Here the CDR3 omits its conserved ending phenylalanine or tryptophan, so a read error is the likely source. The DNA is left out, because the CDR3 cannot be placed on it with certainty; the CDR3 is given as TCRdb lists it. This sequence joins TRBV11-2 and TRBJ2-7; whether TRBD1, the table's D call, matches the DNA was not checked. Germline CDR1 is SGHAT and CDR2 is FQNNGV. The CDR3 has 14 amino acids, counting both end residues. CDR3 residues: CASSLAGTGLEQYL.

This clonotype was recorded a few times. This chain uses TRBV6-1 with TRBJ1-2; perhaps TRBD1 as D (5 bases). The CDR3 is 14 residues long. V lost 1 base and J lost 8, with 14 bases in between. The germline gives CDR1 MNHNS, CDR2 SASEGT. The CDR3, as DNA: TGTGCCAGCAGTGAAGTCGTGGGGGGTAAGGGCTACACCTTC. It codes for CASSEVVGGKGYTF.